The next 8 T cell receptor beta chains were all read from a single sample in a study of blood T cell repertoires in COVID-19. Profiled with immunoSEQ multiplex PCR; TCRdb holds only in-frame clones, not every one. The sample lists 250,000 to 300,000 clones, about nine tenths occurring once. Sequences were obtained from PBMCs or T cells enriched from blood (not recorded which). Receptors originate from a woman in her thirties or forties with acute COVID-19.

On this clone itself: A read error may produce the germline difference seen at one junction end. The gene calls are TRBV11-2 and TRBJ2-5; D is perhaps TRBD1 (6 bases). CDR1 is SGHAT and CDR2 is FQNNGV in the germline V gene. The CDR3 runs 14 residues. DNA for the CDR3: TGTGTCAGCAGCTTAGTGGGGGACAAGGAGACCCAGTACTTC. Amino acids: CVSSLVGDKETQYF.

The chain links TRBV7-2 to TRBJ2-1; D not resolved. V lost 1 base and J lost 4, with 11 bases in between. From germline, CDR1 is SGHTA and CDR2 FQGNSA. CDR3 length: 15 amino acids. The CDR3 loop reads CASSLDLATYNEQFF. In DNA, the CDR3 is TGTGCCAGCAGCTTAGATTTAGCTACTTACAATGAGCAGTTCTTC.

The chain employs TRBV5-4 and TRBJ2-3, with D maybe TRBD2 (5 bases). Germline assignment: CDR1 SGHNT and CDR2 YYREEE (reference sequence). The CDR3 consists of 15 residues. With 0 bases removed from V and 1 base from J, the gap between germline ends came to 9 bases. The CDR3 loop reads CASSLAPAGTDTQYF. The CDR3 bases are TGTGCCAGCAGCTTGGCCCCAGCGGGCACAGATACGCAGTATTTT. Full variable domain (rest looked up from reference TRBV5-4 and TRBJ2-3): ETGVTQSPTHLIKTRGQQVTLRCSSQSGHNTVSWYQQALGQGPQFIFQYYREEENGRGNFPPRFSGLQFPNYSSELNVNALELDDSALYLCASSLAPAGTDTQYFGPGTRLTVL.

V usage is TRBV19 and J usage is TRBJ2-4; 13 bases fit TRBD2. Germline loops: CDR1 LNHDA, CDR2 SQIVND (reference sequence). Trimming took 5 bases from V and 0 from J; bases not matched to a gene: 13. The CDR3 sequence is 20 residues long. CDR3 sequence: CASSPSRLAGGKPAKNIQYF. CDR3 bases: TGTGCCAGTAGTCCCTCCCGACTAGCGGGAGGTAAACCAGCCAAAAACATTCAGTACTTC.

The rearrangement joins TRBV7-8 to TRBJ1-4, with 7 bases that match TRBD1. This CDR3 comprises 14 residues. Germline CDR1 and CDR2: SGHVS and FQNEAQ. J was trimmed by 7 bases and V by 5 bases; bases with no gene match: 7. The CDR3 loop is CASSRDSKSEKLFF. CDR3 nucleotide sequence: TGTGCCAGCAGCAGGGACAGTAAAAGTGAAAAACTGTTTTTT.

J is TRBJ2-7 and V is TRBV5-1, with 9 positions matching TRBD1. Germline V gene sequence: CDR1 SGHRS, CDR2 YFSETQ. V trimming: 4 bases; J trimming: 4 bases; junction bases outside the gene matches: 9. This CDR3 spans 15 amino acids. The CDR3 region has the DNA TGCGCCAGCAGCAGAATAACAGGGGGCGGATACGAGCAGTACTTC. It specifies CASSRITGGGYEQYF.

The chain joins TRBV6-1 to TRBJ1-1; unclear D gene. The CDR3 totals 12 residues. Germline V gene data show CDR1 as MNHNS and CDR2 as SASEGT. V lost 2 bases and J 7 bases, leaving 8 bases between the germline ends. As DNA, the CDR3 is TGTGCCAGCAGTGAATGGCCAGTTGAAGCTTTCTTT. Amino acid sequence: CASSEWPVEAFF.

The chain has TRBV2 and TRBJ2-1; no firm D call. There are 11 residues in the CDR3. The V end lost 5 bases, the J end lost 5 bases, and 4 bases lay between the germline ends. Germline CDR1 is SNHLY and CDR2 is FYNNEI. The CDR3 DNA reads as TGTGCCAGCAGTATAAACAATGAGCAGTTCTTC. It yields the protein CASSINNEQFF.